The 19 T cell receptor beta chains reported below all come from one sample, sequenced in a study of blood T cells in healthy people across ages. Combining a sample-barcoded 5' primer with a J-beta primer mix, a second PCR ran for roughly 6 to 12 cycles. TCRdb fed the 5' RACE reads into MiXCR, producing one record per CDR3 protein. Seen here are approximately 1,000,000 distinct CDR3 sequences, 45% observed once, and the top ten hold 18%. Material: blood. The receptors shown here come from a woman aged 55-70 years in good health.

This chain uses TRBV7-2 with TRBJ1-2; D is ambiguous. This CDR3 contains 13 residues. Germline V lookup: CDR1 SGHTA, CDR2 FQGNSA. Between the trimmed V and J ends, which lost 1 base and 4 bases, there was a span of 7 bases. CDR3 bases: TGTGCCAGCAGCTTAGAGGTGGTCTATGGCTACACCTTC. Protein product: CASSLEVVYGYTF.

The chain uses TRBV7-2 and TRBJ2-7, with 14 nucleotides matching TRBD2. Trimming cost V 5 bases and J 0 bases; bases outside gene matches: 6. Germline-derived CDR1 and CDR2 are SGHTA and FQGNSA. This CDR3 is 17 amino acids long. The DNA of the CDR3 is TGTGCCAGCAGCCGGACGGGACTAGCGGGGGACTCCTACGAGCAGTACTTC. This gives the protein CASSRTGLAGDSYEQYF.

This sequence joins TRBV11-2 and TRBJ2-7; TRBD2 is a possible D gene (6 bases). The CDR3 sequence is 15 residues long. V was cut by 4 bases and J by 1 base, with 14 bases left in between. CDR1 is SGHAT and CDR2 is FQNNGV in the germline V gene. CDR3 in DNA: TGTGCCAGCAGCTACAGACTAGTTACATCCTACGAGCAGTACTTC. It is translated as CASSYRLVTSYEQYF.

CDR3 region: CSARAPGTPTTYEQYF. CDR3 coding DNA: TGCAGTGCTAGAGCACCCGGGACTCCTACCACCTACGAGCAGTACTTC. The chain joins TRBV20-1 to TRBJ2-7; maybe TRBD2 (6 bases). The V end was cut by 1 base, the J end by 2 bases, with 18 bases between. Germline values: CDR1 DFQATT, CDR2 SNEGSKA (reference sequence). This CDR3 contains 16 residues.

The chain couples TRBV28 to TRBJ2-1; TRBD1 matches 8 bases. This CDR3 has 15 residues. From germline, CDR1 is MDHEN and CDR2 SYDVKM. V lost 7 bases and J lost 7; bases outside the gene matches: 12. CDR3 sequence reads: CASTGGAGGRNEQFF. Here the CDR3 DNA reads TGTGCCAGCACTGGCGGGGCAGGGGGCAGGAATGAGCAGTTCTTC. Together with reference TRBV28 and TRBJ2-1, the CDR3 gives the full variable domain: DVKVTQSSRYLVKRTGEKVFLECVQDMDHENMFWYRQDPGLGLRLIYFSYDVKMKEKGDIPEGYSVSREKKERFSLILESASTNQTSMYLCASTGGAGGRNEQFFGPGTRLTVL.

The chain combines TRBV12-5 with TRBJ1-1; 9 nucleotides line up with TRBD1. V was clipped by 4 bases and J by 4 bases; unmatched bases: 1. This CDR3 is built from 13 residues. Germline CDR1 LGHNT, CDR2 FRNRAP. The CDR3 spells CASGSDRGTEAFF. DNA of the CDR3: TGTGCTAGTGGTTCGGACAGGGGCACTGAAGCTTTCTTT.

Comments on this clonotype: A much larger clone differs from this one at a single base, so this may be a read error. The chain couples TRBV5-6 to TRBJ2-7; D unclear. V gave up 4 bases and J gave up 7 bases, with 18 bases separating them. Germline loops: CDR1 SGHDT, CDR2 YYEEEE. This CDR3 is 14 amino acids long. In nucleotides, the CDR3 is TGTGCCAGCAGCCTCGCAGCAGTTTCGGTTGAGCAGTACTTC. Translated: CASSLAAVSVEQYF.

The rearrangement links TRBV29-1 to TRBJ1-2, with D possibly being TRBD1 (6 bases). Trimming took 1 base from V and 8 from J, leaving 14 bases between them. Germline CDR1 reads SQVTM; CDR2 reads ANQGSEA. The CDR3 has 13 amino acids. The CDR3 DNA follows: TGCAGCGTTGAAGTCAGGGGTGGGCGAGGCTACACCTTC. It encodes CSVEVRGGRGYTF.

The V call is TRBV4-1, the J call TRBJ1-5; the D gene is possibly TRBD1 (5 bases). The CDR3 spans 15 residues. CDR1 and CDR2 (germline): MGHRA, YSYEKL. V shed 0 bases and J shed 6 bases, with 12 bases lying between them. CDR3 sequence (DNA): TGCGCCAGCAGCCAAGATGTTGGGGCGGGTCAGCCCCAGCATTTT. Translation: CASSQDVGAGQPQHF.

The chain employs TRBV5-1 and TRBJ2-3, with TRBD2 identical over 7 bases. The V gene end was trimmed by 4 bases and the J gene end by 7 bases; junction bases not matched to a gene: 18. Germline loops: CDR1 SGHRS, CDR2 YFSETQ. The CDR3 extends over 17 amino acids. The CDR3 loop reads CASSPSTSREKSYTQYF. For the CDR3, the DNA is TGCGCCAGCAGCCCGTCGACTAGCCGGGAGAAGTCGTATACGCAGTATTTT.

In nucleotides, the CDR3 is TGCAGTTCCATTAGAGGCTCGTCCTACGAGCAGTACTTC. Translating gives CSSIRGSSYEQYF. J is TRBJ2-7 and V is TRBV20-1, with unresolved D. The CDR3 has 13 amino acids. CDR1 is DFQATT and CDR2 is SNEGSKA in the germline V gene (reference sequence). Trimming left V 8 bases short and J 1 base short, with 15 bases between.

As to this clonotype: This may be a read error, as it is one base from a much larger clone. V gene TRBV29-1 combines with J gene TRBJ2-1; 8 positions agree with TRBD1. J gave up 10 bases and V 7 bases, and 6 bases lay outside the gene matches. The CDR3 runs 11 residues. Germline CDR1 and CDR2: SQVTM and ANQGSEA. CDR3 residues: CSGGTGYEQFF. The CDR3 bases are TGCAGCGGTGGGACAGGCTACGAGCAGTTCTTC.

The chain carries TRBV25-1 and TRBJ1-2; TRBD1 agrees at 7 bases. CDR1 and CDR2 from the germline V gene are MGHDK and SYGVNS. The junction had 14 bases not matched to a gene; V was cut back by 6 bases and J by 13 bases. This CDR3 comprises 13 residues. DNA for the CDR3: TGTGCCAGCAGCACCCTCGGACAGGCTTTTTTCACCTTC. This gives the protein CASSTLGQAFFTF.

V is TRBV30 and J is TRBJ1-1; D is undetermined. CDR1 GTSNPN and CDR2 SVGIG come from the germline V gene (reference sequence). V dropped 1 base and J dropped 4 bases, with 10 bases sitting between them. The CDR3 has 13 residues. CDR3 amino acids: CAWSAPKGTEAFF. Here the CDR3 DNA reads TGTGCCTGGAGTGCCCCAAAGGGCACTGAAGCTTTCTTT.

This chain uses TRBV4-1 with TRBJ2-3; unclear D gene. The CDR3 is made up of 15 amino acids. In germline, CDR1 is MGHRA, CDR2 YSYEKL. V shed 3 bases and J shed 2 bases, with 12 bases lying between them. The CDR3 region is CASSHLGGNTDTQYF. DNA for the CDR3: TGCGCCAGCAGCCATCTAGGCGGTAACACAGATACGCAGTATTTT.

V is TRBV7-2 and J is TRBJ2-7; the match to TRBD1 covers 7 bases. V shed 7 bases and J 5 bases; nucleotides not matched to a gene: 5. The germline V gene has CDR1 SGHTA and CDR2 FQGNSA. The CDR3 is made up of 12 amino acids. Written as DNA, the CDR3 is TGTGCCAGCACCCGGGACAGTAACGAGCAGTACTTC. As protein: CASTRDSNEQYF.

The gene calls are TRBV24-1 and TRBJ2-1; 8 bases fit TRBD1. V lost 3 bases and J lost 9; bases outside the gene matches: 9. Per the germline V gene, CDR1 is KGHDR and CDR2 is SFDVKD. There are 15 residues in the CDR3. This chain's CDR3 is CATSDPDRVNGEQFF. For the CDR3, the DNA is TGTGCCACCAGTGATCCGGACAGGGTTAACGGTGAGCAGTTCTTC.

The chain employs TRBV5-1 and TRBJ1-1; D is unresolved. The germline V and J ends were trimmed by 0 bases and 0 bases, with 9 bases remaining between them. CDR1 and CDR2 from the germline V gene are SGHRS and YFSETQ. The length of the CDR3 is 15 residues. CDR3 region: CASSLGLGLNTEAFF. The CDR3 region has the DNA TGCGCCAGCAGCTTGGGGTTAGGGTTGAACACTGAAGCTTTCTTT.

This clonotype was counted between two and nine times. The gene calls are TRBV27 and TRBJ2-1; 13 bases are shared with TRBD2. In germline, CDR1 is MNHEY, CDR2 SMNVEV (reference sequence). The CDR3 consists of 15 residues. The V segment lost 6 bases and the J segment 9 bases; nucleotides outside the gene matches: 8. The DNA for the CDR3 is TGTGCCAGCAGCCCCACTAGCGGGAGGGCCGTTGAGCAGTTCTTC. Translating it yields CASSPTSGRAVEQFF.